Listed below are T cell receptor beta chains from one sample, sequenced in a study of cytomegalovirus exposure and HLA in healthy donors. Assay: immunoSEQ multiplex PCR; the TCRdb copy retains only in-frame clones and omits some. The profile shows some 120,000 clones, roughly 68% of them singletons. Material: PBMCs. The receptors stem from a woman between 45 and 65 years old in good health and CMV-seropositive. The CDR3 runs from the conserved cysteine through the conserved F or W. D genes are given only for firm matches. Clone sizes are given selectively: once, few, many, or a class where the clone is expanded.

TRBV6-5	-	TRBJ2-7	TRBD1	TGTGCCAGCAGTAACAGGGGGCCCTACGAGCAGTACTTC	CASSNRGPYEQYF
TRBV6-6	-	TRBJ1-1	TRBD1	TGTGCCAGCAGTTACCGGGGGACAGGGGATACTGAAGCTTTCTTT	CASSYRGTGDTEAFF
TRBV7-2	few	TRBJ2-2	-	TGTGCCAGCAGCCACCTAACGACGGGCGGGGAGCTGTTTTTT	CASSHLTTGGELFF
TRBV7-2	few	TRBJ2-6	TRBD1	TGTGCCAGCAGCTTAGGTACCGGGACAGGCTGGGCTGGGGCCAACGTCCTGACTTTC	CASSLGTGTGWAGANVLTF
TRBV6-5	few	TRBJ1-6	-	TGTGCCAGCAGTATCTCAGGGGATCTCCTCCACTTT	CASSISGDLLHF
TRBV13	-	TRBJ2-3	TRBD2	TGTGCCAGCAGCTGGGGTGGTAGCGGGGGCACAGATACGCAGTATTTT	CASSWGGSGGTDTQYF
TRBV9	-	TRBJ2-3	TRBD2	TGTGCCAGCAGCGCAAGACTAGCGGGGGTCACAGATACGCAGTATTTT	CASSARLAGVTDTQYF
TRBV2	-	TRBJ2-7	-	TGTGCCAGCAGTGAAGCGCTAGGTATCTACGAGCAGTACTTC	CASSEALGIYEQYF
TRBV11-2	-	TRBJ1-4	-	TGTGCCAGCAGCCTGAGTGAAAAACTGTTTTTT	CASSLSEKLFF
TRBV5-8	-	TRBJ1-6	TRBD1	TGTGCCAGCAGCCTCCGGGACAGGGGTAATTCACCCCTCCACTTT	CASSLRDRGNSPLHF
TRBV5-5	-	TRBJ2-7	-	TGTGCCAGCAGCTCAGAGGGCTACGAGCAGTACTTC	CASSSEGYEQYF
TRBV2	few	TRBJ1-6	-	TGTGCCAGCAGGGGGGGGGCAGGGAATTCACCCCTCCACTTT	CASRGGAGNSPLHF
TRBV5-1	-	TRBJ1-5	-	TGCGCCAGCAGCTTGGGGGACAAGTTCAATCAGCCCCAGCATTTT	CASSLGDKFNQPQHF
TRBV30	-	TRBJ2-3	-	TGTGCCTGGAGTGTGCGGGGCACAGATACGCAGTATTTT	CAWSVRGTDTQYF
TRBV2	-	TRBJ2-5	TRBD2	TGTGCCAGCAGTAGGGGGACTAGCGGACCTGAGACCCAGTACTTC	CASSRGTSGPETQYF
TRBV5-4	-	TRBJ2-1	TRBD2	TGTGCCAGCAGCTTGGTGCTAGCGGACCCGTACAATGAGCAGTTCTTC	CASSLVLADPYNEQFF